What follows are 16 T cell receptor beta chains derived from one specimen sequenced in a study of blood T cell repertoires in COVID-19 (dated by TCRdb to between 2020 and 2021). The library came from the immunoSEQ multiplex PCR assay. Held by TCRdb, this immuneACCESS table contains in-frame sequences only and omits some clones. Under half of the omission traces to an unresolved V gene where checked; the cause of the rest is unknown. A total of around 200,000 clones appear in this sample, just over 85% of them only once. 5.9% of the sample belongs to the ten largest clones. The sequencing input was peripheral blood. The receptors were gathered from a man at least 80 years old with acute or convalescent COVID-19.

This clone has just a few counts. V and J are TRBV6-5 and TRBJ2-1; 13 nucleotides match TRBD2. The CDR3 loop spans 15 amino acids. V lost 6 bases and J lost 8; bases outside the gene matches: 7. Germline values: CDR1 MNHEY, CDR2 SVGAGI. The CDR3 DNA sequence: TGTGCCAGCAGAGTCGGGACTAGCGGGAAGGATGAGCAGTTCTTC. Its translation is CASRVGTSGKDEQFF.

This chain uses TRBV30 with TRBJ2-3; 12 bases line up with TRBD2. The CDR3 has 18 residues. Per germline, CDR1 GTSNPN and CDR2 SVGIG (reference sequence). Trimming removed 0 bases from V and 3 bases from J; junction bases left unmatched: 10. The DNA for the CDR3 is TGTGCCTGGAGTGTACGACTAGCGGGGGCCGGATCGACAGATACGCAGTATTTT. The encoded protein is CAWSVRLAGAGSTDTQYF. Looking up the rest from reference TRBV30 and TRBJ2-3 gives the full variable domain: SQTIHQWPATLVQPVGSPLSLECTVEGTSNPNLYWYRQAAGRGLQLLFYSVGIGQISSEVPQNLSASRPQDRQFILSSKKLLLSDSGFYLCAWSVRLAGAGSTDTQYFGPGTRLTVL.

This clone has just a few counts. The chain combines TRBV5-1 with TRBJ2-5, with a weak D call TRBD2 (6 bases). The V end lost 0 bases, the J end lost 4 bases, and 13 bases lay between the germline ends. This CDR3 has 15 residues. Per germline, CDR1 SGHRS and CDR2 YFSETQ. CDR3 nucleotide sequence: TGCGCCAGCAGCTTGGTGGTCGGGAGAACAGAGACCCAGTACTTC. Residues: CASSLVVGRTETQYF.

This chain connects TRBV18 to TRBJ1-1; D may be TRBD1 (6 bases). V was clipped by 6 bases and J by 0 bases, with 17 bases between them. Germline CDR1 KGHSH, CDR2 LQKENI. The CDR3 contains 16 residues. The CDR3, as DNA: TGTGCCAGCTCTGGACCCCGGGGGGGCCTGAACACTGAAGCTTTCTTT. It translates to CASSGPRGGLNTEAFF.

V and J are TRBV5-1 and TRBJ2-3; no reliable D call. This CDR3 is 14 amino acids long. Trimming removed 4 bases at V and 0 bases at J, with 9 bases between. Germline V CDR1 and CDR2: SGHRS, YFSETQ. The CDR3: CASSIPTSTDTQYF. The CDR3 nucleotides are TGCGCCAGCAGCATTCCAACTAGCACAGATACGCAGTATTTT.

This chain uses TRBV4-2 with TRBJ2-2; 7 positions match TRBD1. CDR1 is LGHNA and CDR2 is YNFKEQ in the germline V gene. V gave up 6 bases and J gave up 2 bases; unmatched junction bases: 3. CDR3 size: 14 residues. CDR3 region: CASSRDRNTGELFF. Here the CDR3 DNA reads TGTGCCAGCAGTCGGGACAGAAACACCGGGGAGCTGTTTTTT.

The gene calls are TRBV3-1 (or the pseudogene TRBV3-2) and TRBJ1-2, with TRBD1 matching over 9 bases. Losses at the gene ends were 0 bases for V and 4 bases for J; bases not matched to a gene: 9. The CDR3 is 17 amino acids. Germline CDR1 reads LGHDT; CDR2 reads YNNKEL (reference sequence). The CDR3 coding sequence is TGTGCCAGCAGCCAAGATCGGGACAGGGTAAGCCGCTATGGCTACACCTTC. This translates into CASSQDRDRVSRYGYTF.

V usage is TRBV6-1 and J usage is TRBJ2-7; no reliable D call. This CDR3 comprises 14 residues. Germline V gene lookup returns CDR1 MNHNS and CDR2 SASEGT. V dropped 3 bases and J dropped 2 bases, with 11 bases sitting between them. In DNA form, the CDR3 reads TGTGCCAGCAGTGATTCCCCAAATCCCTACGAGCAGTACGTC. Translated: CASSDSPNPYEQYV.

The chain carries TRBV4-1 and TRBJ2-3; 11 nucleotides match TRBD2. The germline gives CDR1 MGHRA, CDR2 YSYEKL. This CDR3 has 17 amino acids. V dropped 4 bases and J dropped 4; count of bases not matched to a gene: 10. As DNA, the CDR3 is TGCGCCAGCAGCCGACAAGCACTAGCGGGAGTTGCAGATACGCAGTATTTT. It is translated as CASSRQALAGVADTQYF.

The chain carries TRBV5-1 and TRBJ2-5; D unclear. The V end lost 0 bases, the J end lost 1 base, and 13 bases lay between the germline ends. CDR3 length equals 16 residues. Germline CDR1 SGHRS, CDR2 YFSETQ. CDR3 loop: CASSLGSLYLQETQYF. The CDR3 nucleotides are TGCGCCAGCAGCTTGGGGAGTTTATACCTCCAAGAGACCCAGTACTTC.

This chain uses TRBV24-1 with TRBJ2-7; TRBD2 agrees at 13 bases. The CDR3 covers 16 residues. V lost 2 bases, J lost 6 bases, and 6 bases stayed unmatched. From germline, CDR1 is KGHDR and CDR2 SFDVKD. In DNA form, the CDR3 reads TGTGCCACCAGTGATTCCCGGACTAGCGGGAGAGGCGAGCAGTACTTC. Its protein product is CATSDSRTSGRGEQYF.

Only one count was recorded for this clone. The chain joins TRBV24-1 to TRBJ2-4; TRBD2 might be the D (6 bases). V was clipped by 3 bases and J by 3 bases, with 11 bases between them. This CDR3 has 15 amino acids. Germline CDR1 and CDR2: KGHDR and SFDVKD. For the CDR3, the DNA is TGTGCCACCAGTGATCCGAGGGAGGTCAAAAACATTCAGTACTTC. Amino acids: CATSDPREVKNIQYF.

The chain employs TRBV4-2 and TRBJ1-1; TRBD1 agrees at 8 bases. CDR1 is LGHNA, CDR2 YNFKEQ, per germline. V dropped 3 bases and J dropped 4; count of bases not matched to a gene: 10. The CDR3 is made up of 16 amino acids. CDR3 nucleotide sequence: TGTGCCAGCAGCCATAGACAGGGGAAGGTGAGCACTGAAGCTTTCTTT. Translating it yields CASSHRQGKVSTEAFF.

J is TRBJ2-3 and V is TRBV10-2; D is uncertain. The CDR3 contains 12 residues. The germline V gene encodes CDR1 WSHSY and CDR2 SAAADI. The V end lost 3 bases, the J end lost 7 bases, and 8 bases lay between the germline ends. DNA of the CDR3: TGCGCCAGCAGTGACTACCCCTATACGCAGTATTTT. Protein product: CASSDYPYTQYF.

This clone was picked up one time. This chain uses TRBV19 with TRBJ1-3; TRBD1 is a possible D gene (6 bases). V was pared by 6 bases and J by 0 bases, with 12 bases between. Germline CDR1 is LNHDA and CDR2 is SQIVND (reference sequence). The CDR3 is 15 amino acids. The CDR3 is CASRLRDTSGNTIYF. The CDR3 region has the DNA TGTGCCAGTAGACTCCGGGACACCTCTGGAAACACCATATATTTT.

This rearrangement joins TRBV12-5 to TRBJ2-7, with 10 bases fitting TRBD2. CDR3 length: 13 residues. CDR1 and CDR2 from the germline V gene are LGHNT and FRNRAP. V gave up 2 bases and J gave up 12 bases; unmatched junction bases: 7. The DNA of the CDR3 is TGTGCTAGTGGTTTGAGTCCTAGCGGGAGTCTGTACGTC. As protein: CASGLSPSGSLYV.